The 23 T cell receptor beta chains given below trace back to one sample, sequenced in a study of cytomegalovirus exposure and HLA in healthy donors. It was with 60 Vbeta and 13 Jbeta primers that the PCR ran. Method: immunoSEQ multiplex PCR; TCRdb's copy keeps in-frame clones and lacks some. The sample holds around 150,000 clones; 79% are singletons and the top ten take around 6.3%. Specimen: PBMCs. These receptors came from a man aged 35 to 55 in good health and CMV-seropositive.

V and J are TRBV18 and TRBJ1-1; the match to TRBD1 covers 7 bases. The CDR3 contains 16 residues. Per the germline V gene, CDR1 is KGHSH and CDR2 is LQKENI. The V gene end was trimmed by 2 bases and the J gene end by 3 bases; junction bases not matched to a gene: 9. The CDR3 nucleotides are TGTGCCAGCTCACCAACGGTAACAGGGGAACACACTGAAGCTTTCTTT. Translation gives CASSPTVTGEHTEAFF. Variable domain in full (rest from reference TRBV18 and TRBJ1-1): NAGVMQNPRHLVRRRGQEARLRCSPMKGHSHVYWYRQLPEEGLKFMVYLQKENIIDESGMPKERFSAEFPKEGPSILRIQQVVRGDSAAYFCASSPTVTGEHTEAFFGQGTRLTVV.

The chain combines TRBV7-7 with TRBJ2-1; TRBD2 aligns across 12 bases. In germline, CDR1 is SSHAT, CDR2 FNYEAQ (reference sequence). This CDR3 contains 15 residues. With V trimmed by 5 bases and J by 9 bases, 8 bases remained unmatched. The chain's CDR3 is CASSISSGRALEQFF. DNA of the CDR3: TGTGCCAGCAGCATATCTAGCGGGAGGGCCCTTGAGCAGTTCTTC.

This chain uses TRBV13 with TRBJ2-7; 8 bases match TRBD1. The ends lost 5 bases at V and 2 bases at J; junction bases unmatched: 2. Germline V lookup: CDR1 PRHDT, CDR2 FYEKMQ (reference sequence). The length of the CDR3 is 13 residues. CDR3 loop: CASSPDRAYEQYF. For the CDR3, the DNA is TGTGCCAGCAGCCCGGACAGGGCCTACGAGCAGTACTTC.

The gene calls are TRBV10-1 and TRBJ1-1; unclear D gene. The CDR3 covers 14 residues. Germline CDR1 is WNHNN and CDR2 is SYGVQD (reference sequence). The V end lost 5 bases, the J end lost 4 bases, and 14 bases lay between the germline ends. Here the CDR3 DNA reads TGCGCCAGCAGTATTGACCCCCAGGCCACTGAAGCTTTCTTT. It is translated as CASSIDPQATEAFF.

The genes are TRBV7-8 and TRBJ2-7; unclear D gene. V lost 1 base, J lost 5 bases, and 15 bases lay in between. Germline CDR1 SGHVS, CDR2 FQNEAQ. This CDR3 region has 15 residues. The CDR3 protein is CASSLVAGTANEQYF. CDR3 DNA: TGTGCCAGCAGCTTAGTGGCAGGAACTGCAAACGAGCAGTACTTC.

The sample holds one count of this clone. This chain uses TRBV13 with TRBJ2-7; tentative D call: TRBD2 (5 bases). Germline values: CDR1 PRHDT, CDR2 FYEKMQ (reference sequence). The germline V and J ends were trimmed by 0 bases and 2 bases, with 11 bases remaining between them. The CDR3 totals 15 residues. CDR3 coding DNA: TGTGCCAGCAGCTTAGGCGGGATCAATCCCTACGAGCAGTACTTC. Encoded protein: CASSLGGINPYEQYF.

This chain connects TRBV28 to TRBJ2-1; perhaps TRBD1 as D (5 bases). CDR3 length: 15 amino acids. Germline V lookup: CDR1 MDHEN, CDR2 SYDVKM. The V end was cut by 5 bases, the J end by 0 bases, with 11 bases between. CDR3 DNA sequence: TGTGCCAGCAGTATAGACAGAGGCTCCTACAATGAGCAGTTCTTC. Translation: CASSIDRGSYNEQFF.

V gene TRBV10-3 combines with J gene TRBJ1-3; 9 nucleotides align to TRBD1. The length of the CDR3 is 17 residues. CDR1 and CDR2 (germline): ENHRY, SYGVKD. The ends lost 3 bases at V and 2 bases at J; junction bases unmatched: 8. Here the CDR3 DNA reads TGTGCCATCAGTGATCCCCCGACAGGGGGGCCTGGAAACACCATATATTTT. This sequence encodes CAISDPPTGGPGNTIYF.

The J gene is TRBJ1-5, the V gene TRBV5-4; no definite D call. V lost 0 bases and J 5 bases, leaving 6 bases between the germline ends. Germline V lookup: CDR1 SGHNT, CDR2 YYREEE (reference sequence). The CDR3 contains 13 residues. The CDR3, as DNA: TGTGCCAGCAGCTTGGCCGGGGATCAGCCCCAGCATTTT. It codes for CASSLAGDQPQHF.

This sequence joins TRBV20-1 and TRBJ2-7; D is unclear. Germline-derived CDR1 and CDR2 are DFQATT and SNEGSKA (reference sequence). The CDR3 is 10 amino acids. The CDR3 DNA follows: TGCAGCGGCGGCACCTACGAGCAGTACTTC. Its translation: CSGGTYEQYF.

The DNA for the CDR3 is TGTGCCAGCAGCCTATTAGGGACTAGCGGGAGTATCTACGAGCAGTACTTC. Translation: CASSLLGTSGSIYEQYF. V gene TRBV27 combines with J gene TRBJ2-7; 14 bases map to TRBD2. From germline, CDR1 is MNHEY and CDR2 SMNVEV (reference sequence). The CDR3 is 17 amino acids. With 6 bases clipped from V and 3 bases from J, the junction kept 10 bases outside the gene matches.

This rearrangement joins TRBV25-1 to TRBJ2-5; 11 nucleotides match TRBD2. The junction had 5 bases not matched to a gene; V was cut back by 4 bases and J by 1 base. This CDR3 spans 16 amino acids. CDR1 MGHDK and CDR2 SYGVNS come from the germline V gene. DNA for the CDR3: TGTGCCAGCAGTGGCACTAGCGGGAGTCTCCAAGAGACCCAGTACTTC. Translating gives CASSGTSGSLQETQYF.

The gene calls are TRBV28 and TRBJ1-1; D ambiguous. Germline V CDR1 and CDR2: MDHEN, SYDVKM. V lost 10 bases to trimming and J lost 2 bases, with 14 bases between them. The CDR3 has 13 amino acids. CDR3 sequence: CATARGRNTEAFF. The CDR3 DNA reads TGTGCCACCGCGCGAGGGCGCAACACTGAAGCTTTCTTT.

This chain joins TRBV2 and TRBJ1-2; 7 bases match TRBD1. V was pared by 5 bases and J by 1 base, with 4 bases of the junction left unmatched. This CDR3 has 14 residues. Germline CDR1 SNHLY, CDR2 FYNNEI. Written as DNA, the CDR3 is TGTGCCAGCAGTACAAACAGGGGTAACTATGGCTACACCTTC. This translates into CASSTNRGNYGYTF.

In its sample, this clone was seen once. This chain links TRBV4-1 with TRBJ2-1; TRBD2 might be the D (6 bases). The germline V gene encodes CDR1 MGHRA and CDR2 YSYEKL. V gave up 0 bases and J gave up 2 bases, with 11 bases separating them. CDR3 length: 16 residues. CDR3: CASSQDQRGAYNEQFF. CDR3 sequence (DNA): TGCGCCAGCAGCCAAGATCAACGCGGGGCCTACAATGAGCAGTTCTTC.

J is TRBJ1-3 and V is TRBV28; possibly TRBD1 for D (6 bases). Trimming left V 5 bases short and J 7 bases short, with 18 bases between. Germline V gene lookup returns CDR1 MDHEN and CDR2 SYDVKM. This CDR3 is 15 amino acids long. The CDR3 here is CASSPILGAKNTIYF. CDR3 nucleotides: TGTGCCAGCAGTCCCATCTTGGGGGCCAAGAACACCATATATTTT.

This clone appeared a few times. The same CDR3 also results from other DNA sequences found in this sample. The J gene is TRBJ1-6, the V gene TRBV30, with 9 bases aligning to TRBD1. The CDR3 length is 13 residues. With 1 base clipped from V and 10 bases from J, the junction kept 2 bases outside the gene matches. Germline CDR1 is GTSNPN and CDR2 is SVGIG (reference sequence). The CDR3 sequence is CAWSGGQGSPLHF. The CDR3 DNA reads TGTGCCTGGAGTGGGGGACAGGGATCACCCCTCCACTTT.

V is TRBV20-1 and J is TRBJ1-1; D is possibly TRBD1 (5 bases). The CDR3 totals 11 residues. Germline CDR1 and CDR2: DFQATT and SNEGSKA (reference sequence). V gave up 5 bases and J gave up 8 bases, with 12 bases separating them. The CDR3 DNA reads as TGCAGTGCTCTTCAGGGCTGGGAAGCTTTCTTT. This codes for CSALQGWEAFF.

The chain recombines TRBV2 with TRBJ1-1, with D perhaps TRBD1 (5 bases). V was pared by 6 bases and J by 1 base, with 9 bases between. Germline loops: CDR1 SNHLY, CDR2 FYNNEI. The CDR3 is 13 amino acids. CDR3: CASSPDTNTEAFF. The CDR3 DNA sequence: TGTGCCAGCAGCCCGGACACGAACACTGAAGCTTTCTTT.

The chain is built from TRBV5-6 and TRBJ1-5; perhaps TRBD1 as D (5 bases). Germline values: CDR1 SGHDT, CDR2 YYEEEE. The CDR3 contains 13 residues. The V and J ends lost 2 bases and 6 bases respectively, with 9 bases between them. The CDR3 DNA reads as TGTGCCAGCAGCTTCAGCGGGGCTCAGCCCCAGCATTTT. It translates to CASSFSGAQPQHF.

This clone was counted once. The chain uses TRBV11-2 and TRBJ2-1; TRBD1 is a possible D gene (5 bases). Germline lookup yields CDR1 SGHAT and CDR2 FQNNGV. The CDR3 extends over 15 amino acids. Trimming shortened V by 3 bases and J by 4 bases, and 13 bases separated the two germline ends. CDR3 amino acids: CASSFSIRGYNEQFF. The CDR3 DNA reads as TGTGCCAGCAGCTTTTCCATAAGGGGTTACAATGAGCAGTTCTTC.

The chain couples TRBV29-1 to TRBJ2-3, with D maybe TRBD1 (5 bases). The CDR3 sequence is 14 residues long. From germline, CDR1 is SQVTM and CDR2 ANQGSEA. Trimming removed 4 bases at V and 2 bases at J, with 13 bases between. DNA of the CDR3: TGCAGCGTTGGGGGCAAGACCTACACAGATACGCAGTATTTT. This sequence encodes CSVGGKTYTDTQYF.

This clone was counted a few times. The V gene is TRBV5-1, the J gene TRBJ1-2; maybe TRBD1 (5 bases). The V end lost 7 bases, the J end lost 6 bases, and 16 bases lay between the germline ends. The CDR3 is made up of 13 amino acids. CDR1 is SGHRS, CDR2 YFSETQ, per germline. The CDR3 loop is CASYGSREDGYTF. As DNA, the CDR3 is TGCGCCAGCTACGGGAGCAGGGAGGATGGCTACACCTTC.